This TCR beta chain was sequenced for a study of blood T cell repertoires in COVID-19. For the study at large: Samples came from the United States, Italy and Spain, spanning acute and convalescent COVID-19. In each case, the material was cDNA or gDNA derived from T cells, B-cell-depleted T cells, or PBMCs.

Original processing methods: Nucleated cell number was recorded as an estimate derived from reference gene primer amplification. Sequencing was performed with immunoSEQ multiplex PCR; in TCRdb, only in-frame clones are kept and a portion is missing. The V and J calls and the clone size are those of that table, but D and trimming were determined from the DNA. The profile shows tens of thousands of clones, about 80% of them singletons. The CDR3 covers 13 residues. Trimming stripped 1 base from V and 5 bases from J, with 8 bases between. Looked up from germline, CDR1 is SGHVS and CDR2 is FNYEAQ. This receptor was taken from a woman of 80 years or more with acute or convalescent COVID-19. Sequencing was performed on peripheral blood. The rearrangement uses TRBV7-6 and TRBJ2-5; no definite D call. In DNA, the CDR3 is TGTGCCAGCAGCTTAGTAGCCTCGGAGACCCAGTACTTC. Translated, it gives CASSLVASETQYF. The entire variable domain, with the rest obtained from reference TRBV7-6 and TRBJ2-5, is as follows: GAGVSQSPRYKVTKRGQDVALRCDPISGHVSLYWYRQALGQGPEFLTYFNYEAQQDKSGLPNDRFSAERPEGSISTLTIQRTEQRDSAMYRCASSLVASETQYFGPGTRLLVL.